These T cell receptor beta chains were read from a single sample in a study of blood T cell repertoires in COVID-19. Repertoires were generated with immunoSEQ multiplex PCR, while TCRdb's copy carries only in-frame clones and drops some. Of some 190,000 clones detected, about nine tenths appear once; the ten largest clones hold about 1.6%. The sequenced sample consisted of peripheral blood. The origin of the receptors is a man aged 18 to 29 with active or convalescent COVID-19. Each CDR3 is given with its conserved first and last residue. The order of the fields is D gene, V gene, clone size, J gene, CDR3 protein, CDR3 DNA. The D gene is left open where the match is weak. Rows give clone size only sometimes, using once, few, many, or a class for an expanded clone.

>TRBD2|TRBV5-8|-|TRBJ2-7
CASSFSGRAHEQYF
TGTGCCAGCAGCTTTAGCGGGAGGGCTCACGAGCAGTACTTC
>-|TRBV5-4|-|TRBJ1-5
CASGRDGGNQPQHF
TGTGCCAGCGGCAGGGATGGGGGCAATCAGCCCCAGCATTTT
>-|TRBV5-4|-|TRBJ2-6
CASSSEGGTGANVLTF
TGTGCCAGCAGCTCTGAAGGGGGAACTGGGGCCAACGTCCTGACTTTC
>TRBD1|TRBV28|-|TRBJ1-5
CASSLPQGGVQPQHF
TGTGCCAGCAGTTTACCTCAGGGGGGCGTTCAGCCCCAGCATTTT
>-|TRBV7-9|once|TRBJ2-1
CASSFTGSSYNEQFF
TGTGCCAGCAGCTTCACAGGGAGCTCCTACAATGAGCAGTTCTTC
>-|TRBV7-2|-|TRBJ2-7
CASSSGEYEQYF
TGTGCCAGCAGCTCGGGAGAATACGAGCAGTACTTC
>-|TRBV6-9|-|TRBJ1-1
CASKMRWSREAFF
TGTGCCAGCAAAATGCGGTGGTCTCGTGAAGCTTTCTTT
>TRBD1|TRBV3-1/TRBV3-2|-|TRBJ1-2
CASSQDTVTGGRYGYTF
TGTGCCAGCAGCCAAGACACCGTGACAGGGGGAAGGTATGGCTACACCTTC
>TRBD2|TRBV4-2|-|TRBJ2-1
CASSQVLSSGRNEQFF
TGTGCCAGCAGCCAAGTGTTATCTAGCGGGAGGAATGAGCAGTTCTTC
>-|TRBV12-3/TRBV12-4|-|TRBJ1-6
CASSPPNSPLHF
TGTGCCAGCAGCCCTCCTAATTCACCCCTCCACTTT
>TRBD1|TRBV30|-|TRBJ1-1
CAWSPGQGVNTEAFF
TGTGCCTGGAGTCCCGGGCAGGGGGTGAACACTGAAGCTTTCTTT
>TRBD2|TRBV7-9|-|TRBJ2-7
CASSPQRESRYEQYF
TGTGCCAGCAGCCCTCAGCGGGAGTCCCGCTACGAGCAGTACTTC
>-|TRBV7-8|-|TRBJ2-1
CASSLGGGLYNEQFF
TGTGCCAGCAGCTTAGGTGGAGGGTTATACAATGAGCAGTTCTTC
>TRBD2|TRBV27|-|TRBJ2-3
CASSPLAGFTQYF
TGTGCCAGCAGTCCCTTAGCGGGTTTCACGCAGTATTTT
>-|TRBV19|-|TRBJ1-1
CASSIAGGSEAFF
TGTGCCAGTAGTATAGCCGGCGGAAGTGAAGCTTTCTTT
>TRBD2|TRBV19|-|TRBJ2-5
CASSTLAGRYQETQYF
TGTGCCAGTAGTACGTTAGCGGGACGGTACCAAGAGACCCAGTACTTC
>-|TRBV9|-|TRBJ1-2
CASSVQGTAYYGYTF
TGTGCCAGCAGCGTACAGGGGACCGCTTACTATGGCTACACCTTC
>TRBD1|TRBV2|-|TRBJ1-2
CASSAGTGYEYGYTF
TGTGCCAGCAGCGCCGGGACAGGGTACGAGTATGGCTACACCTTC
>TRBD2|TRBV6-5|-|TRBJ2-7
CASRVAGGILYEQYF
TGTGCCAGCAGAGTAGCGGGGGGCATCCTCTACGAGCAGTACTTC
>-|TRBV6-5|few|TRBJ1-6
CASSLEGRSPLHF
TGTGCCAGCAGTCTCGAGGGGAGGTCACCCCTCCACTTT
>-|TRBV3-1/TRBV3-2|-|TRBJ1-1
CASSHEPGHSLLNTEAFF
TGTGCCAGCAGCCATGAGCCGGGACACTCCCTATTGAACACTGAAGCTTTCTTT
>-|TRBV6-5|-|TRBJ1-2
CASSYTGPSIYGYTF
TGTGCCAGCAGTTATACAGGGCCCTCTATCTATGGCTACACCTTC
>-|TRBV28|-|TRBJ1-4
CASSPMGGLREKLFF
TGTGCCAGCAGTCCCATGGGAGGTCTACGGGAAAAACTGTTTTTT
>TRBD1|TRBV6-2/TRBV6-3|-|TRBJ2-3
CASSSDRGLTDTQYF
TGTGCCAGCAGCTCAGACAGGGGGCTTACAGATACGCAGTATTTT
>TRBD1|TRBV29-1|-|TRBJ1-4
CSVVGTGDEKLFF
TGCAGCGTCGTAGGGACAGGGGATGAAAAACTGTTTTTT
>-|TRBV24-1|-|TRBJ2-5
CATSAKRGSAETQYF
TGTGCCACCAGTGCCAAACGGGGTTCTGCTGAGACCCAGTACTTC
>-|TRBV12-5|-|TRBJ1-1
CASGLPGMNTEAFF
TGTGCTAGTGGTTTGCCAGGGATGAACACTGAAGCTTTCTTT
>TRBD1|TRBV6-5|-|TRBJ2-7
CASSYPDRASYEQYF
TGTGCCAGCAGTTACCCGGACAGGGCTTCCTACGAGCAGTACTTC
>-|TRBV5-1|-|TRBJ1-4
CASSSTEGEKLFF
TGCGCCAGCAGCAGTACAGAAGGTGAAAAACTGTTTTTT
>-|TRBV4-1|-|TRBJ1-6
CASSQEHNYNSPLHF
TGCGCCAGCAGCCAAGAACACAACTATAATTCACCCCTCCACTTT
>-|TRBV7-2|-|TRBJ2-1
CASSLVGPRGSEQFF
TGTGCCAGCAGCTTAGTTGGCCCCCGCGGAAGTGAGCAGTTCTTC
>TRBD2|TRBV18|few|TRBJ2-6
CASSELATSSGANVLTF
TGTGCCAGCTCGGAACTAGCGACAAGCTCTGGGGCCAACGTCCTGACTTTC
>TRBD1|TRBV30|-|TRBJ2-1
CAWSRDREQFF
TGTGCCTGGAGCAGGGACAGAGAGCAGTTCTTC
>-|TRBV5-4|-|TRBJ2-2
CASSPEANTGELFF
TGTGCCAGCAGCCCGGAGGCAAACACCGGGGAGCTGTTTTTT
>TRBD1|TRBV5-4|once|TRBJ2-1
CASSAGQGAFDYDEQFF
TGTGCCAGCAGCGCGGGACAGGGGGCTTTCGACTACGATGAGCAGTTCTTC
>-|TRBV9|-|TRBJ1-3
CASSVAGSFGVSSGNTIYF
TGTGCCAGCAGCGTAGCGGGGTCGTTCGGGGTTAGCTCTGGAAACACCATATATTTT
>TRBD2|TRBV4-3|-|TRBJ2-7
CASSQGLAGDLTYEQYF
TGCGCCAGCAGCCAGGGACTAGCGGGAGATCTCACCTACGAGCAGTACTTC
>-|TRBV9|-|TRBJ1-1
CASSARQENTEAFF
TGTGCCAGCAGCGCAAGACAGGAGAACACTGAAGCTTTCTTT
>TRBD2|TRBV10-3|-|TRBJ2-3
CAITNSGSLDTQYF
TGTGCCATCACTAATAGCGGGAGTTTAGATACGCAGTATTTT
>TRBD1|TRBV5-4|-|TRBJ2-7
CASSPGQGETYEQYF
TGTGCCAGCAGCCCGGGACAGGGAGAAACCTACGAGCAGTACTTC
>-|TRBV21-1|-|TRBJ1-2
CASSKAPPGRDYGYTF
TGTGCCAGCAGCAAAGCGCCCCCTGGCAGGGACTATGGCTACACCTTC
>TRBD1|TRBV10-3|-|TRBJ1-2
CAISSAGGNYGYTF
TGTGCCATCAGTTCCGCAGGGGGAAACTATGGCTACACCTTC
>-|TRBV2|-|TRBJ1-5
CASSGQPTVQPQHF
TGTGCCAGCAGTGGACAGCCCACGGTTCAGCCCCAGCATTTT
>-|TRBV19|-|TRBJ1-6
CASSMGASYNSPLHF
TGTGCCAGTAGTATGGGGGCTTCCTATAATTCACCCCTCCACTTT
>-|TRBV2|-|TRBJ1-2
CASSEAQGMNYGYTF
TGTGCCAGCAGTGAAGCGCAGGGGATGAACTATGGCTACACCTTC
>-|TRBV2|-|TRBJ2-1
CASSEEGPHYNGEQFF
TGTGCCAGCAGTGAGGAGGGACCTCACTACAATGGTGAGCAGTTCTTC
>TRBD1|TRBV27|-|TRBJ1-6
CASRRTGGENSPLHF
TGTGCCAGCCGACGTACAGGGGGTGAAAATTCACCCCTCCACTTT
>TRBD1|TRBV3-1/TRBV3-2|-|TRBJ2-2
CASKPQGKGGELFF
TGTGCCAGTAAACCACAGGGGAAGGGCGGGGAGCTGTTTTTT